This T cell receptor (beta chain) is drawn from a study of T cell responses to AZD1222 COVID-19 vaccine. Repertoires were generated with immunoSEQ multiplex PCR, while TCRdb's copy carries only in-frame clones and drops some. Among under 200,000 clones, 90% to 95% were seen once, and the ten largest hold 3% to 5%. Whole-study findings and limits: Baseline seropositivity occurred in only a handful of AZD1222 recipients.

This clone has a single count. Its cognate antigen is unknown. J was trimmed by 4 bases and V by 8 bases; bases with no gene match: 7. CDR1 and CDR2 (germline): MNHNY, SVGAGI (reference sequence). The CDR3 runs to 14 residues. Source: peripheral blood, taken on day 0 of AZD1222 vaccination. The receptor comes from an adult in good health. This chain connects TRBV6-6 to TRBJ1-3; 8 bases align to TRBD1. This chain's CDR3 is CASVRGQEGNTIYF. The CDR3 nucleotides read TGTGCCAGCGTAAGGGGACAGGAGGGAAACACCATATATTTT.